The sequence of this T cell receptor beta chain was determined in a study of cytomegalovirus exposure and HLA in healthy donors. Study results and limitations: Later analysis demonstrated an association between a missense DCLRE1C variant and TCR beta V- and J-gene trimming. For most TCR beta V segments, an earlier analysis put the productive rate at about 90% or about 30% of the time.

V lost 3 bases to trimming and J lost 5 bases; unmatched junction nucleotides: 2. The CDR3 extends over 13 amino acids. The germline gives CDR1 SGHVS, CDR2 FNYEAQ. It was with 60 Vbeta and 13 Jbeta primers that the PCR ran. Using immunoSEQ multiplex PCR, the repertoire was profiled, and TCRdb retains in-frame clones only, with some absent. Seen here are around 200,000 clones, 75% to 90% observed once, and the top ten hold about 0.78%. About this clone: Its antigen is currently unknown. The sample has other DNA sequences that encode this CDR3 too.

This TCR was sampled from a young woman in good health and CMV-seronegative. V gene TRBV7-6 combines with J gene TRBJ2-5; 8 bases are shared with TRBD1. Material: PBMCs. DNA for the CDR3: TGTGCCAGCAGCTTTACAGGGGGGGAGACCCAGTACTTC. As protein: CASSFTGGETQYF.